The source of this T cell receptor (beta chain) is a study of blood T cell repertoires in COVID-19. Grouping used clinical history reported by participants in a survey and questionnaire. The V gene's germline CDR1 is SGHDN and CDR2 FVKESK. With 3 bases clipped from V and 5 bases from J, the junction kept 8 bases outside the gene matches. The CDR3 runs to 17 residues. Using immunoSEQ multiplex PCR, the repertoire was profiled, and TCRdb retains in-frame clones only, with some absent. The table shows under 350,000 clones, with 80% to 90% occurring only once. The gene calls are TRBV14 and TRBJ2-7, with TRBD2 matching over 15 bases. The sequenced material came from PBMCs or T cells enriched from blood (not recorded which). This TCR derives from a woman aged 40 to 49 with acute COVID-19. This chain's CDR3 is CASSQGLAGGLRNEQYF. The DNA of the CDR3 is TGTGCCAGCAGCCAGGGACTAGCGGGGGGCCTCCGTAACGAGCAGTACTTC.